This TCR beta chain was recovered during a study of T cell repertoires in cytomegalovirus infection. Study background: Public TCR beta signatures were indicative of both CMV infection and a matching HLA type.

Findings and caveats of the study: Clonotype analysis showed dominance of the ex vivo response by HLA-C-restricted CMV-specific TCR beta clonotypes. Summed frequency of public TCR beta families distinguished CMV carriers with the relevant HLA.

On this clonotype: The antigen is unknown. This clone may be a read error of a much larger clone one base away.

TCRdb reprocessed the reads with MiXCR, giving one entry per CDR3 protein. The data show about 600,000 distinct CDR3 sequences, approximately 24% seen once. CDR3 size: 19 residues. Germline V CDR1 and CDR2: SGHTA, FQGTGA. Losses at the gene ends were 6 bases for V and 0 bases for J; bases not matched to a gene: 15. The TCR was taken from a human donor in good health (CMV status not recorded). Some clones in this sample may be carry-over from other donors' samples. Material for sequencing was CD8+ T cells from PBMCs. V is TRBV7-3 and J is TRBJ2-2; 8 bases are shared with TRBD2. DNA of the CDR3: TGTGCCAGCAGTTCAAAGGGTCGAGCGGGGGCCACGAACACCGGGGAGCTGTTTTTT. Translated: CASSSKGRAGATNTGELFF.